Each of the 21 T cell receptor beta chains below was sequenced from the same sample in a study of memory CD4+ T cells and cytomegalovirus serostatus. Single viable CD3+CD4+CD8-CD45RO+ cells were sorted as the memory CD4+ T cells. TCRdb keeps only in-frame clones here, not all; method: immunoSEQ multiplex PCR. Of 30,000 to 50,000 clones detected, roughly 78% appear once; the ten largest clones hold 0.78%. The sample comprised memory CD4+ T cells from blood. Receptors were obtained from an adult in good health and CMV-seronegative.

CDR3 sequence: CASSYNRDYGYTF. DNA for the CDR3: TGTGCCAGCAGTTATAACAGGGACTATGGCTACACCTTC. This chain connects TRBV2 to TRBJ1-2, with a tentative D call TRBD1 (6 bases). Germline-derived CDR1 and CDR2 are SNHLY and FYNNEI. Trimming removed 5 bases from V and 3 bases from J, with 10 bases in between. CDR3 length: 13 amino acids.

This chain connects TRBV7-3 to TRBJ2-2; D is ambiguous. Germline V gives CDR1 SGHTA, CDR2 FQGTGA. V was pared by 5 bases and J by 2 bases, with 3 bases between. The CDR3 is 12 amino acids. The CDR3 protein is CASSLNTGELFF. The CDR3 DNA sequence: TGTGCCAGCAGCCTAAACACCGGGGAGCTGTTTTTT. Complete variable domain (other parts from reference TRBV7-3 and TRBJ2-2): GAGVSQTPSNKVTEKGKYVELRCDPISGHTALYWYRQSLGQGPEFLIYFQGTGAADDSGLPNDRFFAVRPEGSVSTLKIQRTERGDSAVYLCASSLNTGELFFGEGSRLTVL.

This chain connects TRBV7-6 to TRBJ2-5; D might be TRBD1 or TRBD2, each matching 5 bases. The ends were cut back, 1 base at V and 4 bases at J, with 10 bases in the middle. Germline CDR1 and CDR2: SGHVS and FNYEAQ. This CDR3 has 14 amino acids. The CDR3 loop reads CASSLEGTPETQYF. The DNA for the CDR3 is TGTGCCAGCAGCTTAGAAGGGACCCCAGAGACCCAGTACTTC.

V and J are TRBV19 and TRBJ1-5; D perhaps matches TRBD1 (5 bases). CDR1 LNHDA and CDR2 SQIVND come from the germline V gene (reference sequence). CDR3 size: 14 residues. The germline V and J ends were trimmed by 7 bases and 4 bases, with 14 bases remaining between them. CDR3 nucleotide sequence: TGTGCCAGTACCGGGACGGGGGGTAATCAGCCCCAGCATTTT. Residues: CASTGTGGNQPQHF. The full variable domain, rest sourced from reference TRBV19 and TRBJ1-5, is DGGITQSPKYLFRKEGQNVTLSCEQNLNHDAMYWYRQDPGQGLRLIYYSQIVNDFQKGDIAEGYSVSREKKESFPLTVTSAQKNPTAFYLCASTGTGGNQPQHFGDGTRLSIL.

V gene TRBV2 combines with J gene TRBJ2-7, with TRBD1 matching over 7 bases. Germline V lookup: CDR1 SNHLY, CDR2 FYNNEI. V was clipped by 3 bases and J by 2 bases; unmatched bases: 4. This CDR3 contains 14 residues. The CDR3 nucleotides are TGTGCCAGCAGTGATTTCGACAGGGCCTACGAGCAGTACTTC. Translation: CASSDFDRAYEQYF.

Only a few counts were recorded for this clone. The chain joins TRBV5-1 to TRBJ1-3; the D gene is possibly TRBD1 (5 bases). Germline CDR1 is SGHRS and CDR2 is YFSETQ. This CDR3 contains 15 residues. Trimming pared 4 bases from V and 0 bases from J, leaving 11 bases between. The CDR3 spells CASSLGTASGNTIYF. Here the CDR3 DNA reads TGCGCCAGCAGCCTAGGGACGGCCTCTGGAAACACCATATATTTT.

V gene TRBV6-5 combines with J gene TRBJ2-7; 9 bases are shared with TRBD1. Germline V gives CDR1 MNHEY, CDR2 SVGAGI. The junction had 2 bases not matched to a gene; V was cut back by 0 bases and J by 2 bases. This CDR3 is built from 15 residues. For the CDR3, the DNA is TGTGCCAGCAGTTACTCGTGGACAGGGGCCTACGAGCAGTACTTC. This encodes CASSYSWTGAYEQYF.

The chain is built from TRBV19 and TRBJ1-3, with TRBD1 matching 7 bases. This CDR3 region has 19 residues. The ends lost 3 bases at V and 1 base at J; junction bases unmatched: 15. In germline, CDR1 is LNHDA, CDR2 SQIVND (reference sequence). CDR3 in amino acids: CASSIGTSWDRPSGNTIYF. In nucleotides, the CDR3 is TGTGCCAGTAGTATTGGAACCTCCTGGGACAGACCTTCTGGAAACACCATATATTTT.

The chain combines TRBV2 with TRBJ1-2; 10 bases line up with TRBD1. Unmatched junction bases numbered 7, after V lost 4 bases and J lost 8 bases. CDR1 SNHLY and CDR2 FYNNEI come from the germline V gene. This CDR3 contains 14 residues. CDR3: CASSVPGTGVGYTF. In DNA form, the CDR3 reads TGTGCCAGCAGTGTACCCGGGACAGGGGTCGGCTACACCTTC.

The chain employs TRBV6-5 and TRBJ1-2, with 10 positions matching TRBD1. Germline values: CDR1 MNHEY, CDR2 SVGAGI. The CDR3 consists of 16 residues. Germline trimming cut 2 bases from V and 2 bases from J; bases unmatched to any gene: 5. The CDR3: CASSYVRTGGNYGYTF. The CDR3 DNA reads TGTGCCAGCAGTTACGTGCGGACAGGGGGAAACTATGGCTACACCTTC.

V gene TRBV19 combines with J gene TRBJ1-6; TRBD1 agrees at 9 bases. Germline CDR1 reads LNHDA; CDR2 reads SQIVND (reference sequence). Trimming removed 5 bases from V and 7 bases from J; junction bases left unmatched: 3. The CDR3 is 14 amino acids. CDR3 coding DNA: TGTGCCAGTAGTCGGGACAGGGCAAATTCACCCCTCCACTTT. This encodes CASSRDRANSPLHF.

The chain joins TRBV18 to TRBJ2-2; the D gene is possibly TRBD1 (5 bases). V lost 2 bases and J lost 4, with 8 bases in between. The CDR3 extends over 14 amino acids. The germline V gene encodes CDR1 KGHSH and CDR2 LQKENI. DNA for the CDR3: TGTGCCAGCTCACCAGGGGCGATCACCGGGGAGCTGTTTTTT. It yields the protein CASSPGAITGELFF.

This clone was detected only a few times. The chain recombines TRBV18 with TRBJ1-5, with D perhaps matching TRBD1 (6 bases). Trimming shortened V by 4 bases and J by 8 bases, and 21 bases separated the two germline ends. Per germline, CDR1 KGHSH and CDR2 LQKENI. The CDR3 length is 16 residues. CDR3 in amino acids: CASSQTDSPGDEPQHF. The DNA of the CDR3 is TGTGCCAGCTCACAAACTGACTCCCCAGGGGATGAGCCCCAGCATTTT.

In its sample, this clone was seen a few times. The V and J genes are TRBV7-9 and TRBJ1-6; D unresolved. V was pared by 0 bases and J by 8 bases, with 5 bases between. This CDR3 is built from 13 residues. The germline gives CDR1 SEHNR, CDR2 FQNEAQ (reference sequence). CDR3 DNA sequence: TGTGCCAGCAGCTTAGCGGTGGATTCACCCCTCCACTTT. As protein: CASSLAVDSPLHF.

This clone has just one count. The chain combines TRBV10-2 with TRBJ2-2, with D possibly matching TRBD1 (5 bases). The germline CDR1 and CDR2 sequences are WSHSY and SAAADI. Trimming removed 3 bases at V and 5 bases at J, with 10 bases between. The CDR3 contains 14 residues. CDR3 region: CASSDQGWTGELFF. The CDR3 nucleotides read TGCGCCAGCAGTGATCAGGGATGGACCGGGGAGCTGTTTTTT.

The J gene is TRBJ2-2, the V gene TRBV7-2, with D unresolved. The V gene lost 2 bases and the J gene lost 6 bases, with 7 bases spanning the gap. The CDR3 length is 13 residues. Germline V gives CDR1 SGHTA, CDR2 FQGNSA. The DNA of the CDR3 is TGTGCCAGCAGCTTAAGAGCCCCCGGGGAGCTGTTTTTT. It specifies CASSLRAPGELFF.

The chain joins TRBV27 to TRBJ1-5; TRBD1 is a possible D gene (6 bases). Between the trimmed V and J ends, which lost 6 bases and 1 base, there was a span of 25 bases. Germline V gives CDR1 MNHEY, CDR2 SMNVEV (reference sequence). The CDR3 is 19 residues long. The CDR3 DNA reads as TGTGCCAGCAGCCCGAGACAGGAGGTTACGATTCGAAGCAATCAGCCCCAGCATTTT. Its protein is CASSPRQEVTIRSNQPQHF.

This rearrangement joins TRBV7-2 to TRBJ1-3; D remains ambiguous. The CDR3 covers 14 residues. The V gene lost 5 bases and the J gene lost 0 bases, with 8 bases spanning the gap. Germline assignment: CDR1 SGHTA and CDR2 FQGNSA. The DNA for the CDR3 is TGTGCCAGCAGCCCTATATTCTCTGGAAACACCATATATTTT. As protein: CASSPIFSGNTIYF.

This chain joins TRBV7-2 and TRBJ2-1; no firm D call. The CDR3 has 14 amino acids. V was clipped by 0 bases and J by 10 bases, with 13 bases between them. Per the germline V gene, CDR1 is SGHTA and CDR2 is FQGNSA. The CDR3 DNA is TGTGCCAGCAGCTTAGCGGCGTCTAACGGGGAGCAGTTCTTC. Its protein product is CASSLAASNGEQFF.

V gene TRBV21-1 combines with J gene TRBJ1-1; the DNA was not used to check the table's D call, TRBD1. TRBV21-1 is a documented pseudogene. The CDR3 has 16 amino acids. CDR3 residues: CASSLVRAPQDTEAFF. CDR3 sequence (DNA): TGTGCCAGCAGCCTAGTCAGGGCCCCTCAGGACACTGAAGCTTTCTTT.

V usage is TRBV10-3 and J usage is TRBJ1-4, with D maybe TRBD1 (5 bases). CDR3 size: 16 residues. CDR1 is ENHRY and CDR2 is SYGVKD in the germline V gene. The V end lost 2 bases, the J end lost 0 bases, and 10 bases lay between the germline ends. This CDR3 reads CAISEGGLATNEKLFF. The DNA of the CDR3 is TGTGCCATCAGTGAGGGGGGTCTCGCAACTAATGAAAAACTGTTTTTT.